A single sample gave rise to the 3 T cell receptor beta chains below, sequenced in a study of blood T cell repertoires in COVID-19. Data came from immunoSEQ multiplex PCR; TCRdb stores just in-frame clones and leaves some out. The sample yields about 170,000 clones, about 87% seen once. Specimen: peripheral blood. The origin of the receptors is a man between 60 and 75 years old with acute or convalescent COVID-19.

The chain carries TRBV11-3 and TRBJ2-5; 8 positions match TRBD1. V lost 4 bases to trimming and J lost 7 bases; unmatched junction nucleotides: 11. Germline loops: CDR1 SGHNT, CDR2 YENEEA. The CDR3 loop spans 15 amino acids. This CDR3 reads CASSSSGQALRTQYF. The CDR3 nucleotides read TGTGCCAGCAGCTCCTCGGGACAGGCCCTCCGGACCCAGTACTTC.

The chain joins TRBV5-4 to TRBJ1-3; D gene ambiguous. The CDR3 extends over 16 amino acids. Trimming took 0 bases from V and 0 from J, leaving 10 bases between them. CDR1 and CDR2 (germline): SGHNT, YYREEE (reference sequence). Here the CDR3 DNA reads TGTGCCAGCAGCTTGGCTGGGTCAGGCTCTGGAAACACCATATATTTT. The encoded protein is CASSLAGSGSGNTIYF.

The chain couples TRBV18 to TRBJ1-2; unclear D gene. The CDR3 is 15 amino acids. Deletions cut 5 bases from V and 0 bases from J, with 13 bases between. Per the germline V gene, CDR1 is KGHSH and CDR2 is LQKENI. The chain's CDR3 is CASSLDGKSNYGYTF. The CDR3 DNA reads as TGTGCCAGCTCATTGGACGGGAAATCTAACTATGGCTACACCTTC.